This entry lists 32 T cell receptor beta chains sequenced from one sample in a study of T-cell reconstitution after alpha-beta-depleted transplantation in children (TCRdb year 2016). The label giving this sample's treatment or condition can be read as: allogeneic hematopoietic cell transplantation with graft depleted of TCRalphabeta T cells and CD19 B cells. The library came from PCR. Sequenced on an Illumina HiSeq 2500. To normalize quantification of the TCRbeta repertoire, the TCR libraries were built with molecular barcoding that relied on unique molecular identifiers. TCRdb reworked the public reads: Q25 trimming with fastp, MiXCR clone assembly, productive beta chains retained. Records with the same CDR3 protein are collapsed into one entry carrying the most frequent genes and DNA. Present in this sample are about 300,000 distinct CDR3 sequences, over 9% of which were seen just once. Roughly 7.1% of the sample is taken by the ten largest.

The source was PBMCs, collected before TCRalphabeta/CD19-depleted stem cell transplant. The receptor set was obtained from a boy under two years old with acute myeloid leukemia, due to receive a stem cell transplant.

This clonotype was seen repeatedly, ten times or more. This chain uses TRBV5-4 with TRBJ2-1, with 14 bases identical to TRBD2. Germline-derived CDR1 and CDR2 are SGHNT and YYREEE (reference sequence). The V segment lost 4 bases and the J segment 0 bases; nucleotides outside the gene matches: 3. CDR3 length: 17 amino acids. CDR3 loop: CASSLGTSGSSYNEQFF. The CDR3 nucleotides are TGTGCCAGCAGCCTCGGGACTAGCGGGAGCTCCTACAATGAGCAGTTCTTC.

This clonotype has at least ten counts. The chain uses TRBV7-9 and TRBJ2-5; D is uncertain. V lost 2 bases, J lost 1 base, and 11 bases lay in between. The germline CDR1 and CDR2 sequences are SEHNR and FQNEAQ (reference sequence). CDR3 size: 15 residues. CDR3 protein: CASSLPLAVQETQYF. The CDR3 DNA is TGTGCCAGCAGCTTACCTCTGGCAGTCCAAGAGACCCAGTACTTC.

Many counts were recorded for this clonotype. V usage is TRBV29-1 and J usage is TRBJ2-7; 7 bases line up with TRBD2. CDR1 is SQVTM and CDR2 is ANQGSEA in the germline V gene. The CDR3 has 11 residues. V lost 6 bases to trimming and J lost 7 bases; unmatched junction nucleotides: 6. CDR3 residues: CSVQLGGEQYF. The CDR3 coding sequence is TGCAGCGTCCAATTGGGGGGGGAGCAGTACTTC.

This clonotype was seen many times. This chain connects TRBV12-3 or TRBV12-4 to TRBJ2-5; 8 bases align to TRBD1. This CDR3 is 15 amino acids long. V lost 5 bases, J lost 3 bases, and 8 bases stayed unmatched. CDR3 bases: TGTGCCAGCAGTGACAGGGGCTCCCGAAAAGAGACCCAGTACTTC. This sequence encodes CASSDRGSRKETQYF.

Regarding this clonotype: This may come from a read error, since a much larger clone is one base off. The CDR3 spells CSARQGDQPQNF. For the CDR3, the DNA is TGCAGTGCTAGACAGGGGGATCAGCCCCAGAATTTT. The rearrangement links TRBV20-1 to TRBJ1-5, with TRBD1 identical over 7 bases. CDR1 is DFQATT and CDR2 is SNEGSKA in the germline V gene (reference sequence). The CDR3 is 12 amino acids.

This clonotype has at least ten counts. V and J are TRBV5-1 and TRBJ2-4; 7 bases fit TRBD1. The CDR3 contains 16 residues. With 2 bases clipped from V and 0 bases from J, the junction kept 5 bases outside the gene matches. The V gene's germline CDR1 is SGHRS and CDR2 YFSETQ. The CDR3 reads CASSLGDSLAKNIQYF. In DNA, the CDR3 is TGCGCCAGCAGCTTAGGGGACAGCCTAGCCAAAAACATTCAGTACTTC.

The chain employs TRBV4-1 and TRBJ2-5; possible D gene TRBD2, 6 bases. Germline V gene lookup returns CDR1 MGHRA and CDR2 YSYEKL. CDR3 length: 14 amino acids. V was cut by 5 bases and J by 2 bases, with 12 bases left in between. The CDR3 protein is CASSYLGLQETQYF. The DNA for the CDR3 is TGCGCCAGCAGCTACTTGGGACTTCAAGAGACCCAGTACTTC.

This clonotype showed up just once. With a much larger clone just one base away, this may be a read error. The chain links TRBV20-1 to TRBJ2-7; D uncertain. Germline CDR1 and CDR2: DFQATT and SNEGSKA (reference sequence). This CDR3 is built from 11 residues. V was trimmed by 2 bases and J by 2 bases, leaving 4 bases between them. The DNA for the CDR3 is TGCAGTGCTAGACAAGCCTACGAGCAGTACTTC. Its translation is CSARQAYEQYF.

This clonotype was seen at least ten times. This rearrangement joins TRBV28 to TRBJ2-7; TRBD2 matches at 9 bases. The germline CDR1 and CDR2 sequences are MDHEN and SYDVKM. The CDR3 has 18 amino acids. With 6 bases clipped from V and 6 bases from J, the junction kept 21 bases outside the gene matches. CDR3 protein: CASSVQGATSGFPGEQYF. DNA of the CDR3: TGTGCCAGCAGCGTCCAAGGCGCGACTAGCGGATTTCCCGGCGAGCAGTACTTC.

This clonotype was observed at least ten times. This likely comes from a read error, as the CDR3 has no conserved phenylalanine or tryptophan at its end. The DNA is left out, because the CDR3 cannot be placed on it with certainty; the CDR3 is given as TCRdb lists it. The chain employs TRBV28 and TRBJ2-1; the D call TRBD2 from the table was never checked on the DNA. Germline V CDR1 and CDR2: MDHEN, SYDVKM. 12 amino acids form the CDR3, both terminal residues included. CDR3 sequence: CASSKTPPFVSL.

This clonotype was recorded at least ten times. The CDR3 here is CASSLGDGQYF. The CDR3 coding sequence is TGTGCCAGCAGTTTAGGGGACGGTCAATATTTT. The chain links TRBV27 to TRBJ2-3; either TRBD1 or TRBD2 may fit D (5 bases each). Trimming removed 2 bases at V and 15 bases at J, with 12 bases between. The CDR3 runs 11 residues. Germline V gene sequence: CDR1 MNHEY, CDR2 SMNVEV (reference sequence).

At least ten counts were recorded for this clonotype. This sequence joins TRBV28 and TRBJ1-5; a possible D gene is TRBD1 (5 bases). Between the trimmed V and J ends, which lost 5 bases and 0 bases, there was a span of 17 bases. The CDR3 runs to 17 residues. CDR1 is MDHEN, CDR2 SYDVKM, per germline. The CDR3 reads CASSTFPGRDSNQPQHF. The CDR3 DNA follows: TGTGCCAGCAGTACCTTCCCAGGGAGGGATAGCAATCAGCCCCAGCATTTT.

This clonotype was counted ten times or more. This chain uses TRBV29-1 with TRBJ1-1, with D perhaps TRBD1 (5 bases). V lost 7 bases and J 1 base, leaving 13 bases between the germline ends. Germline values: CDR1 SQVTM, CDR2 ANQGSEA. This CDR3 contains 13 residues. The CDR3 bases are TGCAGCGGTCTGACAGCCCCGAACACTGAAGCTTTCTTT. It specifies CSGLTAPNTEAFF.

In the case of this clonotype: Its ends do not fully match the called genes, so a read error is possible. The genes are TRBV3-1 and TRBJ2-6; 10 nucleotides line up with TRBD1. Germline V gives CDR1 LGHDT, CDR2 YNNKEL (reference sequence). This CDR3 region has 18 residues. The CDR3 here is CACSPGQGGSSGANVLTF. The CDR3 nucleotides read TGTGCCTGCAGTCCCGGACAGGGGGGTTCGTCTGGGGCCAACGTCCTGACTTTC.

In regard to this clonotype: The junction departs from germline at one end; a sequencing error may be responsible. The rearrangement uses TRBV20-1 and TRBJ2-4, with TRBD1 matching 12 bases. The CDR3 runs to 19 residues. The V gene's germline CDR1 is DFQATT and CDR2 SNEGSKA (reference sequence). This CDR3 reads CSAGGTGGVRLLAKHIQYF. Here the CDR3 DNA reads TGCAGTGCTGGGGGGACAGGGGGCGTCAGGTTATTGGCCAAACACATTCAGTACTTC.

This clonotype was recorded a few times. The chain uses TRBV28 and TRBJ2-7, with a tentative D call TRBD2 (6 bases). The CDR3 loop spans 16 amino acids. The germline gives CDR1 MDHEN, CDR2 SYDVKM. The V and J ends lost 6 bases and 0 bases respectively, with 18 bases between them. The CDR3 coding sequence is TGTGCCAGCAGCCTTCCGGGACTTCTAAGCTCCTACGAGCAGTACTTC. The encoded protein is CASSLPGLLSSYEQYF.

This clonotype was seen a handful of times. The CDR3 DNA sequence: TGTGCCAGCAGCCCCGACAGGCTGAGCTCCTACAATGAGCAGTTCTTC. This codes for CASSPDRLSSYNEQFF. The chain joins TRBV3-1 to TRBJ2-1, with D possibly matching TRBD1 (6 bases). The germline gives CDR1 LGHDT, CDR2 YNNKEL (reference sequence). The CDR3 totals 16 residues. V was shortened by 4 bases and J by 0 bases, with 13 bases between the two germline ends.

This clonotype was observed a handful of times. The V gene is TRBV2, the J gene TRBJ1-6; unclear D gene. Germline CDR1 SNHLY, CDR2 FYNNEI. This CDR3 contains 15 residues. V lost 2 bases and J lost 9, with 14 bases in between. The CDR3 region has the DNA TGTGCCAGCAGTGAAATTGCCGGCCCCATTTCACCCCTCCACTTT. Protein product: CASSEIAGPISPLHF.

The table lists this clonotype with many counts. The chain carries TRBV12-3 or TRBV12-4 and TRBJ2-3; TRBD1 agrees at 8 bases. The CDR3 loop spans 16 amino acids. The ends lost 4 bases at V and 2 bases at J; junction bases unmatched: 8. The CDR3 coding sequence is TGTGCCAGCAGTTCCAAGACAGGGGAGGTCACAGATACGCAGTATTTT. It yields the protein CASSSKTGEVTDTQYF.

Many counts were recorded for this clonotype. The chain has TRBV11-2 and TRBJ1-1, with D perhaps matching TRBD1 (5 bases). With 8 bases removed from V and 7 bases from J, the gap between germline ends came to 17 bases. Germline assignment: CDR1 SGHAT and CDR2 FQNNGV. CDR3 length: 13 amino acids. Here the CDR3 DNA reads TGTGCCAGCTCCTCGGGGGGACGGATTGAAGCTTTCTTT. Residues: CASSSGGRIEAFF.

This clonotype appeared many times. The J gene is TRBJ2-1, the V gene TRBV7-9, with 14 bases that match TRBD2. The germline V gene has CDR1 SEHNR and CDR2 FQNEAQ (reference sequence). Trimming removed 5 bases from V and 12 bases from J; junction bases left unmatched: 3. CDR3 size: 13 residues. The DNA for the CDR3 is TGTGCCAGCAGCCCGGGACTAGCGGGGGCGCAGTTCTTC. Protein: CASSPGLAGAQFF.

This clonotype was seen repeatedly, ten times or more. The V gene is TRBV11-2, the J gene TRBJ2-3; 11 bases fit TRBD2. The CDR3 covers 18 residues. The V gene's germline CDR1 is SGHAT and CDR2 FQNNGV. The V gene end was trimmed by 2 bases and the J gene end by 1 base; junction bases not matched to a gene: 8. As DNA, the CDR3 is TGTGCCAGCAGCTTAAGGGGGACTAGCGGAGGGCGCACAGATACGCAGTATTTT. This encodes CASSLRGTSGGRTDTQYF. Filled out from reference TRBV11-2 and TRBJ2-3, the complete variable domain reads EAGVAQSPRYKIIEKRQSVAFWCNPISGHATLYWYQQILGQGPKLLIQFQNNGVVDDSQLPKDRFSAERLKGVDSTLKIQPAKLEDSAVYLCASSLRGTSGGRTDTQYFGPGTRLTVL.

This clonotype was found a few times. V gene TRBV19 combines with J gene TRBJ2-3; 8 nucleotides align to TRBD2. V gave up 4 bases and J gave up 1 base; unmatched junction bases: 4. The CDR3 runs to 15 residues. Germline V lookup: CDR1 LNHDA, CDR2 SQIVND (reference sequence). CDR3 sequence reads: CASSTTTSGTDTQYF. The CDR3 nucleotides read TGTGCCAGTAGTACAACGACTAGCGGCACAGATACGCAGTATTTT.

The table lists this clonotype with many counts. The chain has TRBV29-1 and TRBJ2-1; weak D call: TRBD1 (6 bases). Trimming took 7 bases from V and 5 from J, leaving 18 bases between them. The CDR3 is 14 residues long. Germline V lookup: CDR1 SQVTM, CDR2 ANQGSEA. Here the CDR3 reads CSGGPGARDNEQFF. The CDR3 nucleotides read TGCAGCGGTGGACCAGGGGCAAGGGACAATGAGCAGTTCTTC.

The J gene is TRBJ2-6, the V gene TRBV5-8; tentatively, D is TRBD1 or TRBD2 (5 bases each). With 7 bases removed from V and 4 bases from J, the gap between germline ends came to 21 bases. Germline values: CDR1 SGHTS, CDR2 YDEGEE. The CDR3 extends over 17 amino acids. As DNA, the CDR3 is TGTGCCAGCTGCCTGCCCCCCGGGGCCGGGGGGGCCAACGTCCTGACTTTC. It specifies CASCLPPGAGGANVLTF.

There are many counts of this clonotype. CDR3 sequence reads: CASSLGQGAYGELFF. The CDR3 bases are TGCGCCAGCAGCCTCGGACAGGGGGCGTACGGGGAGCTGTTTTTT. The rearrangement joins TRBV4-1 to TRBJ2-2; TRBD1 matches at 11 bases. CDR1 MGHRA and CDR2 YSYEKL come from the germline V gene. The J segment lost 7 bases and the V segment lost 4 bases, leaving 5 bases of the junction unmatched. The CDR3 contains 15 residues.

This clonotype showed up many times. J is TRBJ2-3 and V is TRBV12-3 or TRBV12-4; 8 nucleotides match TRBD2. The length of the CDR3 is 15 residues. Trimming cost V 7 bases and J 1 base; bases outside gene matches: 7. As DNA, the CDR3 is TGTGCCAGCACCTCGCCAGCGGGGGGCACAGATACGCAGTATTTT. Encoded protein: CASTSPAGGTDTQYF.

This clonotype has at least ten counts. The genes are TRBV5-1 and TRBJ2-3; D possibly corresponds to TRBD2 (5 bases). Trimming took 4 bases from V and 5 from J, leaving 20 bases between them. Per the germline V gene, CDR1 is SGHRS and CDR2 is YFSETQ. The CDR3 spans 16 residues. The CDR3 spells CASSPVVDAEGDTQYF. The DNA of the CDR3 is TGCGCCAGCAGCCCGGTAGTCGACGCCGAGGGAGATACGCAGTATTTT.

This clonotype appeared many times. The rearrangement joins TRBV7-2 to TRBJ2-7, with 7 bases aligning to TRBD2. V lost 3 bases, J lost 3 bases, and 11 bases stayed unmatched. CDR1 and CDR2 from the germline V gene are SGHTA and FQGNSA. The CDR3 is 16 residues long. The CDR3 DNA is TGTGCCAGCAGCTTCGGCCGCGGAGCGGGGCTCTACGAGCAGTACTTC. Its protein product is CASSFGRGAGLYEQYF.

This clonotype was counted many times. J is TRBJ2-3 and V is TRBV7-9, with D possibly matching TRBD1 (6 bases). The germline CDR1 and CDR2 sequences are SEHNR and FQNEAQ (reference sequence). V lost 1 base and J 5 bases, leaving 22 bases between the germline ends. The CDR3 has 18 residues. The CDR3 region is CASSLGLDSSPSQDTQYF. CDR3 coding DNA: TGTGCCAGCAGCTTAGGGTTGGACAGCAGTCCCTCACAAGATACGCAGTATTTT.

This clonotype was detected many times. The J gene is TRBJ1-5, the V gene TRBV3-1; D is perhaps TRBD1 (6 bases). V was shortened by 0 bases and J by 3 bases, with 12 bases between the two germline ends. The germline CDR1 and CDR2 sequences are LGHDT and YNNKEL (reference sequence). CDR3 length: 16 residues. Here the CDR3 reads CASSQDSGALNQPQHF. In nucleotides, the CDR3 is TGTGCCAGCAGCCAAGATTCAGGGGCCCTCAATCAGCCCCAGCATTTT.

This clonotype occurred many times. The chain carries TRBV2 and TRBJ2-1; 8 nucleotides line up with TRBD2. Germline V CDR1 and CDR2: SNHLY, FYNNEI. Germline trimming cut 9 bases from V and 14 bases from J; bases unmatched to any gene: 9. The CDR3 covers 11 residues. The CDR3 DNA reads as TGTGCCAGGGGGTCGAGGCGGGAGGAGTTCTTC. Its protein product is CARGSRREEFF.